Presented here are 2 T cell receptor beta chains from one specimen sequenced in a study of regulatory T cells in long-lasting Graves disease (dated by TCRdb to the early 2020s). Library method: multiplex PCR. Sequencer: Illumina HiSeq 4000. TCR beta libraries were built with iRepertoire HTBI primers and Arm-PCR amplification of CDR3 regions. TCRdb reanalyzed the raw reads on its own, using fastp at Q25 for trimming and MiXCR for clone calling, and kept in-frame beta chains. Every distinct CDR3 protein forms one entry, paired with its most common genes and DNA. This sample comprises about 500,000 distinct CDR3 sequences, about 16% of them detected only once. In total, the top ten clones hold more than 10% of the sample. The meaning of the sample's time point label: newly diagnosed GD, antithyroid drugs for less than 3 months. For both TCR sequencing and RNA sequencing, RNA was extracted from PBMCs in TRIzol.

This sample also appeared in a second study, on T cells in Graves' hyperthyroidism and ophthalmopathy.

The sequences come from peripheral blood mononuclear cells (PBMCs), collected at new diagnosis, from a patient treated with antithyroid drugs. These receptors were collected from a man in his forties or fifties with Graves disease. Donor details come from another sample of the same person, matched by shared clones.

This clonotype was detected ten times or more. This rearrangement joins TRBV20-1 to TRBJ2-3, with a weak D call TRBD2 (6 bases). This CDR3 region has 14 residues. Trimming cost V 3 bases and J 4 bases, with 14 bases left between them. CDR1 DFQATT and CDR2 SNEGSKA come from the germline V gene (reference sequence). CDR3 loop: CSASREDYSDTQYF. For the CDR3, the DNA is TGCAGTGCTAGTCGAGAGGACTATTCAGATACGCAGTATTTT.

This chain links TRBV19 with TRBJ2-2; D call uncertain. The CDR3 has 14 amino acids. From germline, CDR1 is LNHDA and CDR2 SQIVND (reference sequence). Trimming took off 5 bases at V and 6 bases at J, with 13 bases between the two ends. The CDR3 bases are TGTGCCAGTAGTCTCCCCGTTGTCTCCGGGGAGCTGTTTTTT. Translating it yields CASSLPVVSGELFF.